A selection of T cell receptor beta chains follows, all from one sample in a study of a mutant IDH1 vaccine in newly diagnosed glioma. Their cognate antigens are unknown. Some clones are missing from TCRdb's copy, which holds only in-frame ones; the method was immunoSEQ multiplex PCR. The sample contains about 94,000 clones, over 85% of which appear only once. The source material was PBMCs, sampled from a glioma patient whose treatment included an IDH1 peptide vaccine. The receptors stem from a woman aged 50 to 65 with glioma. Both conserved end residues are part of each CDR3. A D gene is named only where the DNA matches it firmly. Only some rows state a clone size, as once, few, many or a class for expanded clones.

>TRBJ2-7|-|TRBD2|TRBV2
TGTGCCAGTTCGCTAGCGGGAGGAGCCCACGAGCAGTACTTC
CASSLAGGAHEQYF
>TRBJ2-2|-|-|TRBV10-1
TGCGCCAGGTTGACAGGGACTCACTCCGGGGAGCTGTTTTTT
CARLTGTHSGELFF
>TRBJ2-2|-|TRBD1|TRBV7-8
TGTGCCAGCAGCTCCGTCGCCGGGACAGGGAACACCGGGGAGCTGTTTTTT
CASSSVAGTGNTGELFF
>TRBJ2-3|-|TRBD1|TRBV5-1
TGCGCCAGCAGCGGGGGACAGGGGGGAGTCGATACGCAGTATTTT
CASSGGQGGVDTQYF
>TRBJ1-1|-|-|TRBV2
TGTGCCAGCAGCGCCTCGGGGGGCACTGAAGCTTTCTTT
CASSASGGTEAFF
>TRBJ2-1|-|-|TRBV2
TGTGCCAGCATCCCCTCGCAGAAGAGCTCCTACAATGAGCAGTTCTTC
CASIPSQKSSYNEQFF
>TRBJ2-7|-|-|TRBV5-4
TGTGCCAGCAGCTTGATCGGTTACACATGGGCCGAGCAGTACTTC
CASSLIGYTWAEQYF
>TRBJ2-2|once|-|TRBV18
TGTGCCAGCTCCCCTTTAGGAGGGGATAGCACCGGGGAGCTGTTTTTT
CASSPLGGDSTGELFF
>TRBJ1-4|-|-|TRBV27
TGTGCCAGCAGTTCCACCCCCGCGGGTAATGAAAAACTGTTTTTT
CASSSTPAGNEKLFF
>TRBJ2-7|-|TRBD1|TRBV27
TGTGCCAGCAGTTCTCAGGGGGCGCGCAACGAGCAGTACTTC
CASSSQGARNEQYF
>TRBJ2-5|-|-|TRBV7-9
TGTGCCAGCAGCTTTACCCCCGCGAGTCTAGGGGACGGAGAGACCCAGTACTTC
CASSFTPASLGDGETQYF
>TRBJ1-5|-|TRBD1|TRBV9
TGTGCCAGCAGCGTCCGACAGGGAGGTTTTAGCAATCAGCCCCAGCATTTT
CASSVRQGGFSNQPQHF
>TRBJ2-2|-|-|TRBV30
TGTGCCTGGAGTCCCGACTTCACAGGGTCCGGGGAGCTGTTTTTT
CAWSPDFTGSGELFF
>TRBJ2-3|-|-|TRBV5-1
TGCGCCAGCACTGGGGCAGATACGCAGTATTTT
CASTGADTQYF
>TRBJ2-3|-|TRBD2|TRBV5-4
TGTGCCAGCAGCTTGGCGGGAGGGGGCACAGATACGCAGTATTTT
CASSLAGGGTDTQYF
>TRBJ1-1|-|-|TRBV27
TGTGCCAGCACCCTAAGGGCAGGTGGCGAAGCTTTCTTT
CASTLRAGGEAFF
>TRBJ1-2|-|TRBD1|TRBV13
TGTGCCAGCAGCTTAGCCAGACAGGGATATAACTATGGCTACACCTTC
CASSLARQGYNYGYTF
>TRBJ2-2|-|TRBD1|TRBV27
TGTGCCAGCAGTTTATACAGGGGGAACACCGGGGAGCTGTTTTTT
CASSLYRGNTGELFF
>TRBJ2-7|-|-|TRBV12-5
TGTGCTAGTGGTTTGGGGAGCCAATTACGCTCCTACGAGCAGTACTTC
CASGLGSQLRSYEQYF
>TRBJ1-2|-|-|TRBV19
TGTGCCAGTTTTGGAGGCTATGGCTACACCTTC
CASFGGYGYTF
>TRBJ2-1|once|TRBD1|TRBV6-5
TGTGCCAGCAGTTCAGGGGGAAACTCCTACAATGAGCAGTTCTTC
CASSSGGNSYNEQFF
>TRBJ2-7|-|TRBD2|TRBV6-5
TGTGCCAGCAGTTACCAGGCAGGACTAGCGCTTGAGCAGTACTTC
CASSYQAGLALEQYF
>TRBJ2-3|-|-|TRBV5-4
TGTGCCAGCAGCTTGGGAGCGTATACAGATACGCAGTATTTT
CASSLGAYTDTQYF
>TRBJ2-7|-|-|TRBV19
TGTGCCAGTAGTAGGGGACCTACGACCTACGAGCAGTACTTC
CASSRGPTTYEQYF
>TRBJ1-1|-|-|TRBV7-9
TGTGCCAGCAGCTCACAGGGTTTGGGCACTGAAGCTTTCTTT
CASSSQGLGTEAFF
>TRBJ2-5|-|-|TRBV5-1
TGCGCCAGCAGCTTACAAGGGGTTCAAGAGACCCAGTACTTC
CASSLQGVQETQYF
>TRBJ2-1|-|TRBD1|TRBV15
TGTGCCACCAGCAGTCCGGGACAGGGGCTGAATGAGCAGTTCTTC
CATSSPGQGLNEQFF
>TRBJ1-5|-|TRBD1|TRBV19
TGTGCCAGTAGTTCGACAGGGACAGGCGATGGGCCCCAGCATTTT
CASSSTGTGDGPQHF
>TRBJ2-3|-|TRBD2|TRBV9
TGTGCCAGCAGCGTAGTCGCGGGAGGTACAGATACGCAGTATTTT
CASSVVAGGTDTQYF
>TRBJ1-1|-|TRBD1|TRBV5-6
TGTGCCAGCAGCTTGCTGGGACAGGCCCACACTGAAGCTTTCTTT
CASSLLGQAHTEAFF
>TRBJ2-3|-|-|TRBV5-6
TGTGCCAGCAGCTTGTCAGATACGCAGTATTTT
CASSLSDTQYF
>TRBJ1-1|-|-|TRBV10-1
TGCGCCAGCAGAAAAAATATAGGGTTGAACACTGAAGCTTTCTTT
CASRKNIGLNTEAFF
>TRBJ2-2|-|TRBD2|TRBV19
TGTGCCAGTACCGCAGGTGGACTAGCGGGGCCAGGACGGGAGCTGTTTTTT
CASTAGGLAGPGRELFF
>TRBJ2-7|once|-|TRBV27
TGTGCCAGCAGTAGACCCGACATGGGCGAGCAGTACTTC
CASSRPDMGEQYF
>TRBJ1-1|-|-|TRBV30
TGTGCCTGGGGTAGGGAGGCTGAAGCTTTCTTT
CAWGREAEAFF
>TRBJ2-7|-|-|TRBV6-8
TGTGCCAGCAGAGACAGAGCCTACGAGCAGTACTTC
CASRDRAYEQYF
>TRBJ2-6|few|-|TRBV29-1
TGCAGCGTTGAAAAGGACTCTGGGGCCAACGTCCTGACTTTC
CSVEKDSGANVLTF
>TRBJ1-5|-|-|TRBV19
TGTGCCAGTAGTCCAAGGAGGGGTAGCAATCAGCCCCAGCATTTT
CASSPRRGSNQPQHF
>TRBJ2-2|-|-|TRBV19
TGTGCCAGTAGTTGGCTTCGGGACACCGGGGAGCTGTTTTTT
CASSWLRDTGELFF
>TRBJ2-7|-|-|TRBV27
TGTGCCAGCAGTTTTTATCGGGACCCCGGAGGCGAGCAGTACTTC
CASSFYRDPGGEQYF
>TRBJ2-1|-|TRBD2|TRBV5-4
TGTGCCAGCAGCTTGGCCACTAGCGGGAACTACAATGAGCAGTTCTTC
CASSLATSGNYNEQFF
>TRBJ1-3|-|TRBD1|TRBV28
TGTGCCAGCAGCTATCCGGGACAGGGGAACACCATATATTTT
CASSYPGQGNTIYF
>TRBJ1-2|-|TRBD1|TRBV27
TGTGCCAGCAGAGCAGGGGGAGCTAACTATGGCTACACCTTC
CASRAGGANYGYTF
>TRBJ2-3|-|TRBD2|TRBV30
TGTGCCTCGATCACTAGCGGGAGCACAGATACGCAGTATTTT
CASITSGSTDTQYF
>TRBJ2-5|-|TRBD1|TRBV5-1
TGCGCCAGCAGCGCCGGACAGGCACAAGAGACCCAGTACTTC
CASSAGQAQETQYF
>TRBJ1-2|-|-|TRBV11-2
TGTGCCAGCAGCGGGCTTGGGGGGCGCCTCTTAGGCTACACCTTC
CASSGLGGRLLGYTF
>TRBJ1-6|-|TRBD1|TRBV5-1
TGCGCCAGCAGCTTGGGACAGGGGAATTCACCCCTCCACTTT
CASSLGQGNSPLHF
>TRBJ2-7|-|TRBD1|TRBV9
TGTGCCAGCAGCTCAACCGGGACAGTCTACGAGCAGTACTTC
CASSSTGTVYEQYF
>TRBJ2-3|-|-|TRBV21-1
TGTGCCAGCAGCGCAAATAGGACTAGCGGGGACCAGAACGGGGGGAACACAGATACGCAGTATTTT
CASSANRTSGDQNGGNTDTQYF
>TRBJ2-2|-|-|TRBV9
TGTGCCAGCAGCGCGGGACGGCCAGATGTTACCGGGGAGCTGTTTTTT
CASSAGRPDVTGELFF
>TRBJ2-7|-|-|TRBV10-2
TGCGCCAGCATATCGGAGTTCTCGGACGAGCAGTACTTC
CASISEFSDEQYF
>TRBJ1-4|-|-|TRBV10-3
TGTGCCATCGGGCCGACAGCTTCTAATGAAAAACTGTTTTTT
CAIGPTASNEKLFF